The clone carrying this TCR beta chain was recorded at least ten times. This entry comes from a study of T-cell reconstitution after alpha-beta-depleted transplantation in children. As it was prepared, the TCRbeta library received unique molecular identifiers. TCRdb redid the calling of the PCR reads with MiXCR, one entry per CDR3 protein. The sample comprises approximately 190,000 distinct CDR3 sequences, roughly 6% of which are singletons, and 4.5% rests with the top ten. Germline values: CDR1 SGHTS, CDR2 YDEGEE. The CDR3 sequence is 17 residues long. V shed 7 bases and J 1 base; nucleotides not matched to a gene: 12.

The material was PBMCs, obtained before TCRalphabeta/CD19-depleted stem cell transplant. This clonotype originated in a girl less than two years old with combined immunodeficiency, due to receive a stem cell transplant. V is TRBV5-8 and J is TRBJ2-5; 11 nucleotides line up with TRBD2. The CDR3 DNA reads TGTGCCAGCTGTTCTCTTAGACTAGCGGGGCTCCAAGAGACCCAGTACTTC. Protein: CASCSLRLAGLQETQYF. The full variable domain, its missing parts supplied by reference TRBV5-8 and TRBJ2-5, is EAGVTQSPTHLIKTRGQQATLRCSPISGHTSVYWYQQALGLGLQFLLWYDEGEERNRGNFPPRFSGRQFPNYSSELNVNALELEDSALYLCASCSLRLAGLQETQYFGPGTRLLVL.